The clone carrying this TCR beta chain was detected a few times. This record belongs to a study of tumor-infiltrating lymphocytes in localized non-small cell lung cancer. The table came from immunoSEQ multiplex PCR; TCRdb's copy has only in-frame clones and leaves some out. In the table there are some 15,000 clones, 78% of which are singletons. CDR1 and CDR2 (germline): LNHDA, SQIVND (reference sequence). The CDR3 sequence is 13 residues long. Trimming cost V 2 bases and J 10 bases, with 14 bases left between them. V and J are TRBV19 and TRBJ1-2; D remains unclear. The TCR sequence derives from a human donor with non-small cell lung cancer. The material sequenced was lung tumor tissue. The CDR3 loop is CASSIWREGFYTF. In DNA, the CDR3 is TGTGCCAGTAGTATATGGAGAGAAGGGTTCTACACCTTC.